Listed below are T cell receptor beta chains from one sample, sequenced in a study of low-dose radiotherapy and immunotherapy resistance in tumors. TCRdb redid the calling of the reads with MiXCR, one entry per CDR3 protein. Of some 39,000 distinct CDR3 sequences in the sample, roughly 31% are singletons; the top ten hold roughly 4%. The sample consisted of PBMCs, taken before treatment. Receptor source: a male donor with gallbladder cancer. Both conserved end residues are part of each CDR3. Fields, in order: V gene, J gene, D gene, clone size, CDR3 DNA, CDR3 protein. The D gene is left open where the match is weak. Clone size, where shown, is once, few, many, or a class for clones that have expanded.

V: TRBV2
J: TRBJ1-5
D: TRBD1
size: many
DNA: TGTGCCAGCAGTACCGGGACAGTCAATCAGCCCCAGCATTTT
CDR3: CASSTGTVNQPQHF

V: TRBV6-1
J: TRBJ1-5
D: .
size: .
DNA: TGTGCCAGCAGTGAACAGTCCTATAATCGAGAGCCCCAGCATTTT
CDR3: CASSEQSYNREPQHF

V: TRBV6-2/TRBV6-3
J: TRBJ2-1
D: .
size: .
DNA: TGTGCCAGCAGTGACTCTCCCGGCACTGAGCAGTTCTTC
CDR3: CASSDSPGTEQFF

V: TRBV5-1
J: TRBJ2-7
D: TRBD1
size: many
DNA: TGCGCCAGCTCTCATGGCGGACAGGACGAGCAGTACTTC
CDR3: CASSHGGQDEQYF

V: TRBV5-1
J: TRBJ2-2
D: TRBD1
size: many
DNA: TGCGCCAGCAGCCCCGGGACAGGGGGCCCCGGGGAGCTGTTTTTT
CDR3: CASSPGTGGPGELFF

V: TRBV25-1
J: TRBJ2-3
D: TRBD2
size: .
DNA: TGTGCCAGCAGTGTGGTAGCGGGGAACACAGATACGCAGTATTTT
CDR3: CASSVVAGNTDTQYF

V: TRBV5-1
J: TRBJ2-1
D: .
size: .
DNA: TGCGCCAGCAGCTTGGTGATCAGCACAAACAATGAGCAGTTCTTC
CDR3: CASSLVISTNNEQFF

V: TRBV2
J: TRBJ2-4
D: .
size: many
DNA: TGTGCCAGCACAGGACTGGGAGAAAACATTCAGTACTTC
CDR3: CASTGLGENIQYF

V: TRBV3-1
J: TRBJ2-1
D: TRBD2
size: many
DNA: TGTGCCAGCAGCCGGCTAGCGGGAGCTGACAATGAGCAGTTCTTC
CDR3: CASSRLAGADNEQFF

V: TRBV18
J: TRBJ2-1
D: TRBD1
size: many
DNA: TGTGCCAGCTCTAGGCTTCGACAGGGGGCCTACAATGAGCAGTTCTTC
CDR3: CASSRLRQGAYNEQFF

V: TRBV19
J: TRBJ2-2
D: .
size: .
DNA: .
CDR3: CASTSGHLLANTGELFF

V: TRBV6-2/TRBV6-3
J: TRBJ2-5
D: .
size: .
DNA: TGTGCCAGTCAGGTCGAGCCCTATGGTAGGGAGACCCAGTACTTC
CDR3: CASQVEPYGRETQYF

V: TRBV7-2
J: TRBJ1-5
D: .
size: .
DNA: TGTGCCAGCAGCTTAGCCACAGGTAGCAATCAGCCCCAGCATTTT
CDR3: CASSLATGSNQPQHF

V: TRBV7-2
J: TRBJ2-7
D: TRBD2
size: many
DNA: TGTGCCAGCAGCCTCGATGGAGCGGGGGTCTCCTACGAGCAGTACTTC
CDR3: CASSLDGAGVSYEQYF

V: TRBV7-2
J: TRBJ2-7
D: TRBD2
size: many
DNA: TGTGCCAGCAGCTTTTATCCTAGCGGCTCCTACGAGCAGTACTTC
CDR3: CASSFYPSGSYEQYF

V: TRBV10-3
J: TRBJ2-7
D: TRBD1
size: .
DNA: TGTGCCATCAGTGGCCCCACAGGGGGCTACGAGCAGTACTTC
CDR3: CAISGPTGGYEQYF

V: TRBV28
J: TRBJ2-2
D: .
size: many
DNA: TGTGCCAGCAGGCCCCTCCGGAACATACACACCGGGGAGCTGTTTTTT
CDR3: CASRPLRNIHTGELFF

V: TRBV7-8
J: TRBJ2-7
D: .
size: many
DNA: TGTGCCAGCAGCTTAGTTACAGGAGCAACCGAGCAGTACTTC
CDR3: CASSLVTGATEQYF

V: TRBV5-1
J: TRBJ1-1
D: TRBD1
size: .
DNA: TGCGCCAGCAGCCGATCGCGGACAGGGATCCTCAAGGTTGACACTGAAGCTTTCTTT
CDR3: CASSRSRTGILKVDTEAFF

V: TRBV6-2/TRBV6-3
J: TRBJ2-2
D: TRBD1
size: many
DNA: TGTGCCAGCAGTCAGGGTTCCGGGACAGGAGGACAGGGCGGGGAGCTGTTTTTT
CDR3: CASSQGSGTGGQGGELFF

V: TRBV11-2
J: TRBJ2-7
D: .
size: many
DNA: TGCGCCAGCAGCTTGGAGGGGGCTGGAGAGCAGTACTTC
CDR3: CASSLEGAGEQYF